One sample yielded the 5 T cell receptor beta chains listed below, sequenced in a study of T cells in women clearing cervical HPV infection. TCRdb's copy holds only in-frame clones and misses some; the assay was immunoSEQ multiplex PCR. This table holds about 30,000 clones. Sequenced input: blood buffy coat. The receptors originated from a woman between 18 and 70 years old with a cervical HPV16 infection that either progressed to CIN3+ or cleared (not recorded which).

Notes on this clone: The read ends 3 residues before the CDR3 terminus; that terminus is restored from the germline J gene. The genes are TRBV2 and TRBJ1-4, with TRBD1 as a possible D gene (6 bases). Germline CDR1 and CDR2: SNHLY and FYNNEI. This CDR3 comprises 15 residues. V was clipped by 6 bases and J by 0 bases, with 11 bases between them. Incomplete CDR3 DNA: TGTGCCAGCAGGGCAGACAGGTCAACTAATGAAAAA. Residues: CASRADRSTNEK. The whole CDR3 sequence reads CASRADRSTNEKLFF.

As concerns this clone: The read comes to an end 3 residues before the CDR3 does, leaving the germline J gene to fill in the end. V and J are TRBV2 and TRBJ1-2; D is unresolved. CDR3 length: 14 residues. Per germline, CDR1 SNHLY and CDR2 FYNNEI. CDR3: CASSEAPRVEGYTF. The part of the CDR3 DNA that was read is TGTGCCAGCAGTGAAGCCCCCCGGGTTGAGGGC.

Turning to this clone: The CDR3 extends 3 residues past the end of the read, so its final part is completed from the germline J gene. V gene TRBV11-2 combines with J gene TRBJ2-3; D remains unclear. The CDR3 totals 13 residues. V was pared by 0 bases and J by 6 bases, with 7 bases between. CDR1 and CDR2 (germline): SGHAT, FQNNGV. The covered CDR3 bases are TGTGCCAGCAGCTTAGATATTCTCGATACG. Residues: CASSLDILDT. From start to end, the CDR3 is CASSLDILDTQYF.

To note about this clone: The read terminates 3 residues ahead of where the CDR3 ends, so the germline J gene completes it. This chain uses TRBV20-1 with TRBJ2-1; 7 bases match TRBD2. This CDR3 is 14 amino acids long. CDR1 DFQATT and CDR2 SNEGSKA come from the germline V gene (reference sequence). The junction had 9 bases not matched to a gene; V was cut back by 4 bases and J by 6 bases. CDR3 amino acids: CSATFGGGGNEQFF. The CDR3 DNA, read in part, is TGCAGTGCTACCTTTGGCGGGGGTGGCAATGAG.

Of note for this clone: The CDR3 end falls 3 residues outside the read, so it is completed with the germline J gene. This sequence joins TRBV6-4 and TRBJ1-5; TRBD1 matches at 7 bases. Germline V CDR1 and CDR2: MRHNA, SNTAGT. V shed 5 bases and J 3 bases; nucleotides not matched to a gene: 7. The CDR3 is made up of 15 amino acids. The sequenced part of the CDR3 DNA is TGTGCCAGCAGTTTTTACAGGGGTCTCAATCAGCCC. Residues: CASSFYRGLNQP. The complete CDR3 reads CASSFYRGLNQPQHF.